The next 17 T cell receptor beta chains were all read from a single sample in a study of blood T cells in healthy people across ages. Next came a second PCR, run for about 7 to 12 cycles, which used a sample-barcoded 5' primer along with a J-beta primer mix. Each CDR3 protein gets one entry after TCRdb re-called the 5' RACE reads with MiXCR. Here the sample spans about 1.6 million distinct CDR3 sequences, 34% being singletons. Sequenced input: blood. These receptors originate from a woman younger than 45 in good health.

This clonotype was seen only a few times. The DNA of the CDR3 is TGTGCCAGCAGTTATTCTAGCGGGAATGGAGAGACCCAGTACTTC. Translated, it gives CASSYSSGNGETQYF. This chain connects TRBV6-2 or TRBV6-3 to TRBJ2-5, with 9 bases matching TRBD2. The germline CDR1 and CDR2 sequences are MNHEY and SVGEGT. This CDR3 is built from 15 residues. After removal of 3 bases from V and 4 bases from J, the junction contained 6 bases not matched to a gene.

This clonotype was seen a few times. This chain joins TRBV15 and TRBJ2-5, with D unresolved. V was trimmed by 8 bases and J by 4 bases, leaving 17 bases between them. The CDR3 is 14 amino acids. Germline assignment: CDR1 LNHNV and CDR2 YYDKDF (reference sequence). The CDR3 loop reads CATSPPRSGETQYF. CDR3 nucleotides: TGTGCCACCTCGCCCCCGAGGAGTGGAGAGACCCAGTACTTC.

This clonotype was picked up a small number of times. This sequence joins TRBV6-1 and TRBJ1-5; D is undetermined. Germline loops: CDR1 MNHNS, CDR2 SASEGT. CDR3 length: 15 amino acids. V lost 5 bases and J lost 8, with 19 bases in between. CDR3: CASSSWTAAPEPQHF. The CDR3 region has the DNA TGTGCCAGCAGTTCATGGACGGCGGCCCCAGAGCCCCAGCATTTT.

A word on this clonotype: A much larger clone differs by one base, so this may be a read error. The V call is TRBV29-1, the J call TRBJ2-1; 11 bases line up with TRBD2. With V trimmed by 1 base and J by 4 bases, 3 bases remained unmatched. The CDR3 extends over 15 amino acids. The germline gives CDR1 SQVTM, CDR2 ANQGSEA. The CDR3 DNA is TGCAGCGTTGAAGCGACTAGCGGGAAATACAATGAGCAGTTCTTC. Translation gives CSVEATSGKYNEQFF.

This clonotype has a handful of counts. The V call is TRBV6-2 or TRBV6-3, the J call TRBJ2-3; D remains ambiguous. Germline loops: CDR1 MNHEY, CDR2 SVGEGT. This CDR3 has 13 residues. Trimming stripped 5 bases from V and 11 bases from J, with 17 bases between. CDR3 nucleotides: TGTGCCAGCAGTAACGGCGGCTTCGACGGGCAGTATTTT. Amino acids: CASSNGGFDGQYF.

To note about this clonotype: A read error may explain this, as a much larger clone is one base away. The chain has TRBV7-2 and TRBJ2-5, with 8 bases that match TRBD2. The CDR3 extends over 14 amino acids. Germline V gene lookup returns CDR1 SGHTA and CDR2 FQGNSA. CDR3 sequence reads: CAGSFSGGVETQYF. In nucleotides, the CDR3 is TGTGCCGGCAGCTTCTCGGGAGGGGTAGAGACCCAGTACTTC.

There are a few counts of this clonotype. The rearrangement links TRBV2 to TRBJ2-1; TRBD2 agrees at 8 bases. V lost 9 bases, J lost 14 bases, and 15 bases stayed unmatched. Germline V gene lookup returns CDR1 SNHLY and CDR2 FYNNEI. The CDR3 is made up of 13 amino acids. Here the CDR3 DNA reads TGTGCCAGTCAAGAACCAGGGAGCGGGAGTGAGTTCTTC. It is translated as CASQEPGSGSEFF.

The rearrangement links TRBV6-6 to TRBJ1-5; the match to TRBD1 covers 7 bases. The J segment lost 4 bases and the V segment lost 5 bases, leaving 11 bases of the junction unmatched. Germline CDR1 and CDR2: MNHNY and SVGAGI (reference sequence). This CDR3 is 16 amino acids long. The CDR3, as DNA: TGTGCCAGCAGTCTCCGGGACAGAGCTCCTAATCAGCCCCAGCATTTT. It is translated as CASSLRDRAPNQPQHF.

This clonotype has more than one count but fewer than ten. Just one base apart from a much larger clone, this may be a read error. This sequence joins TRBV25-1 and TRBJ2-3; TRBD2 aligns across 12 bases. Germline CDR1 MGHDK, CDR2 SYGVNS. Trimming at V came to 4 bases and at J to 2 bases, leaving 4 bases not matched to a gene. The CDR3 extends over 16 amino acids. As DNA, the CDR3 is TGTGCCAGCAGTGGGGCTAGCGGGGGGGCCACAGATACGCAGTATTTT. This translates into CASSGASGGATDTQYF.

The chain is built from TRBV4-1 and TRBJ2-6; D might be TRBD1 (5 bases). Looked up from germline, CDR1 is MGHRA and CDR2 is YSYEKL. CDR3 length: 16 residues. Trimming left V 0 bases short and J 1 base short, with 7 bases between. CDR3 residues: CASSQDTGSGANVLTF. CDR3 DNA: TGCGCCAGCAGCCAAGATACAGGTTCTGGGGCCAACGTCCTGACTTTC.

This chain uses TRBV27 with TRBJ2-7; 8 bases are a match to TRBD2. V lost 2 bases, J lost 0 bases, and 3 bases stayed unmatched. The CDR3 extends over 15 amino acids. Germline V gene sequence: CDR1 MNHEY, CDR2 SMNVEV (reference sequence). The CDR3 region has the DNA TGTGCCAGCAGTTTACTAGCGGGCCTCTCCTACGAGCAGTACTTC. Protein product: CASSLLAGLSYEQYF.

This clonotype turned up a few times. V is TRBV7-2 and J is TRBJ1-5; 7 bases agree with TRBD1. V shed 5 bases, J shed 5 bases, and the junction held 12 bases outside the gene matches. The CDR3 contains 16 residues. Germline CDR1 is SGHTA and CDR2 is FQGNSA. CDR3 DNA sequence: TGTGCCAGCAGCGAAGTACTACAGGGGAGGGATCAGCCCCAGCATTTT. It is translated as CASSEVLQGRDQPQHF.

J is TRBJ2-5 and V is TRBV29-1; TRBD1 agrees at 7 bases. This CDR3 comprises 12 residues. Germline assignment: CDR1 SQVTM and CDR2 ANQGSEA. J gave up 3 bases and V 5 bases, and 3 bases lay outside the gene matches. The CDR3 bases are TGCAGCGTTATAACAGGGGAAGAGACCCAGTACTTC. Protein sequence: CSVITGEETQYF.

This clonotype has just a few counts. The J gene is TRBJ2-1, the V gene TRBV25-1, with TRBD2 as a possible D gene (5 bases). This CDR3 is built from 19 residues. V was shortened by 2 bases and J by 0 bases, with 20 bases between the two germline ends. Germline loops: CDR1 MGHDK, CDR2 SYGVNS. The chain's CDR3 is CASSELGLALTSSYNEQFF. CDR3 DNA: TGTGCCAGCAGTGAACTTGGGTTAGCGCTGACAAGCTCCTACAATGAGCAGTTCTTC.

The chain couples TRBV24-1 to TRBJ2-1; D uncertain. With 2 bases removed from V and 8 bases from J, the gap between germline ends came to 6 bases. Per germline, CDR1 KGHDR and CDR2 SFDVKD. The CDR3 runs 12 residues. CDR3 nucleotides: TGTGCCACCAGTGATTCGGGTGATGAGCAGTTCTTC. Translation gives CATSDSGDEQFF.

This clonotype has only a few counts. The chain uses TRBV20-1 and TRBJ1-2; D is unresolved. Between the trimmed V and J ends, which lost 8 bases and 6 bases, there was a span of 4 bases. The CDR3 totals 8 residues. CDR1 is DFQATT and CDR2 is SNEGSKA in the germline V gene (reference sequence). DNA for the CDR3: TGCAGTCCGAATGGCTACACCTTC. This translates into CSPNGYTF.

This sequence joins TRBV7-2 and TRBJ2-7; 11 nucleotides align to TRBD2. V lost 7 bases and J lost 5; bases outside the gene matches: 4. There are 13 residues in the CDR3. The germline V gene encodes CDR1 SGHTA and CDR2 FQGNSA. The CDR3 spells CASKLAGANEQYF. The CDR3 nucleotides are TGTGCCAGCAAACTAGCGGGGGCAAACGAGCAGTACTTC. The variable domain in full, completed from reference TRBV7-2 and TRBJ2-7, reads GAGVSQSPSNKVTEKGKDVELRCDPISGHTALYWYRQSLGQGLEFLIYFQGNSAPDKSGLPSDRFSAERTGGSVSTLTIQRTQQEDSAVYLCASKLAGANEQYFGPGTRLTVT.